Listed below are T cell receptor beta chains from one sample, sequenced in a study of OX40 agonist ivuxolimab in advanced cancers. The data were produced by immunoSEQ multiplex PCR, yet TCRdb's version contains in-frame clones alone and is incomplete. In the table there are approximately 40,000 clones, 80% to 90% of which are singletons. Material: CD4+ or CD8+ T cells sorted from blood, obtained in a trial of the OX40 agonist ivuxolimab. These receptor sequences come from an adult with an advanced solid tumor such as melanoma, head and neck, liver or kidney cancer. Each CDR3 is given with its conserved first and last residue. Each record gives: D gene, V gene, clone size, J gene, CDR3 DNA, CDR3 protein. The D gene is left open where the match is weak. Expanded clones get a size class; other rows say once, few or many, or leave the size out.

.	TRBV7-9	.	TRBJ1-1	TGTGCCACCGGGGAGGGAAAAACTGAAGCTTTCTTT	CATGEGKTEAFF
TRBD2	TRBV9	.	TRBJ2-1	TGTGCCAGCAGCGTAGTGGAGCGGGGAAACAATGAGCAGTTCTTC	CASSVVERGNNEQFF
.	TRBV5-4	once	TRBJ2-5	TGTGCCAGCAGTTTTCAAGAGACCCAGTACTTC	CASSFQETQYF
.	TRBV7-9	once	TRBJ1-5	TGTGCCAGCAGCTTAAATAGCAATCAGCCCCAGCATTTT	CASSLNSNQPQHF
TRBD1	TRBV7-9	large	TRBJ1-2	TGTGCCAGCAGCCTACCGGGACAGGAGAACTATGGCTACACCTTC	CASSLPGQENYGYTF
.	TRBV13	.	TRBJ2-5	TGTGCCAGCAGCTCCCCGATCCAAGCAGAGGAGACCCAGTACTTC	CASSSPIQAEETQYF
.	TRBV7-8	.	TRBJ2-7	TGTGCCAGCAGCTTACAGGACTCCTACGAGCAGTACTTC	CASSLQDSYEQYF
TRBD1	TRBV13	.	TRBJ1-2	TGTGCCAGCAGCTCGGGGGACAGGGGGCTGTATGGCTACACCTTC	CASSSGDRGLYGYTF
TRBD1	TRBV6-5	.	TRBJ2-2	TGTGCCAGCAGGGGACAGGGGGCGCCGACCGGGGAGCTGTTTTTT	CASRGQGAPTGELFF
.	TRBV29-1	medium-sized	TRBJ2-2	TGCAGCGTTGATAAGGGCACCGGGGAGCTGTTTTTT	CSVDKGTGELFF
.	TRBV29-1	once	TRBJ2-5	TGCAGCGTTGAAGGGGGGGCAGCGGGACCCCAAGAGACCCAGTACTTC	CSVEGGAAGPQETQYF
TRBD1	TRBV19	.	TRBJ1-2	TGTGCCAGTTACGCAGGGGGCTTCTATGGCTACACCTTC	CASYAGGFYGYTF
.	TRBV4-1	.	TRBJ1-2	TGCGCCAGCGCGCATGAGCACCGAGTTGGGGGACACTATGGCTACACCTTC	CASAHEHRVGGHYGYTF
.	TRBV11-3	.	TRBJ1-2	TGTGCCAGCAGCCTGGGGTCCGGCTACACCTTC	CASSLGSGYTF
TRBD1	TRBV7-9	.	TRBJ2-7	TGTGCCAGCAGCCCCTCACAGGGGCTGGACGAGCAGTACTTC	CASSPSQGLDEQYF
.	TRBV7-6	.	TRBJ2-1	TGTGCCAGCAGCCGACCCGGAGTTGAGCAGTTCTTC	CASSRPGVEQFF
TRBD2	TRBV4-2	.	TRBJ2-2	TGTGCCAGCAGCCAAGAGAGGGAGCTAGCGGGGGGTAACACCGGGGAGCTGTTTTTT	CASSQERELAGGNTGELFF
TRBD1	TRBV9	.	TRBJ1-2	TGTGCCAGCAGCACATTGACAGGGGGTGATGGCTACACCTTC	CASSTLTGGDGYTF
.	TRBV19	once	TRBJ2-7	TGTGCCAGTAGCCACACCGTGTACAGCTACGAGCAGTACTTC	CASSHTVYSYEQYF
TRBD2	TRBV4-3	.	TRBJ2-1	TGCGCCAGCAGCCGAACAGCGGGAAGCTCCTACAATGAGCAGTTCTTC	CASSRTAGSSYNEQFF
.	TRBV4-3	.	TRBJ2-2	TGCGCCAGCAGCCATACAACAGGGAACACCGGGGAGCTGTTTTTT	CASSHTTGNTGELFF
.	TRBV9	.	TRBJ2-3	TGTGCCAGCAGCGTAGAAGGGGGGGTGGGCACAGATACGCAGTATTTT	CASSVEGGVGTDTQYF
.	TRBV18	few	TRBJ2-7	TGTGCCAGCTCACCACCGGAACTCCTTAACGAGCAGTACTTC	CASSPPELLNEQYF
.	TRBV7-6	.	TRBJ2-3	TGTGCCAGCAGCTTAGAGCCGGGAGTCCTCACAGATACGCAGTATTTT	CASSLEPGVLTDTQYF
TRBD1	TRBV25-1	once	TRBJ2-2	TGTGCCAGCAGTGAATCTTGGGACAGAGCGAACACCGGGGAGCTGTTTTTT	CASSESWDRANTGELFF
TRBD2	TRBV7-6	.	TRBJ2-7	TGTGCCAGCAGCTTACGCGGACTAGCGGGGGATCCGCGGGAGAGCGAGCAGTACTTC	CASSLRGLAGDPRESEQYF
.	TRBV7-9	.	TRBJ2-7	TGTGCCAGCAGCCCGCGGGACGGCTACGAGCAGTACTTC	CASSPRDGYEQYF